The clone carrying this T cell receptor beta chain was observed once. Its antigen is currently unknown. Sample treatment: some 20 received Ad26.COV2.S at low or high dose, single or two shots; 5 received placebo; per-sample allocation not given. Day 63 after the first vaccine or placebo injection was the time point for sampling. The donor's status was that of an adult aged 18-55 years in Boston. These data are taken from a study of Ad26.COV2.S vaccination and SARS-CoV-2 variants. Study background: Recipients of Ad26.COV2.S got it intramuscularly, once or twice 56 days apart. General study results and limits: Breadth, reportedly substantial, characterized the spike-specific CD8+ and CD4+ T cell responses after vaccination. Responses of T cells in total may have been underestimated by the TCR breadth and depth analyses.

The assay was immunoSEQ multiplex PCR, and TCRdb's table has in-frame clones only and misses some. The sample includes around 450,000 clones, roughly 90% of them seen just once. CDR1 and CDR2 (germline): SGHTA, FQGTGA. Unmatched junction bases numbered 2, after V lost 5 bases and J lost 2 bases. This CDR3 has 13 residues. The TCR was taken from a person between 18 and 65 years old who received the Ad26.COV2.S COVID-19 vaccine or a placebo. The chain employs TRBV7-3 and TRBJ1-2; the match to TRBD1 covers 7 bases. The sequencing here drew on peripheral blood, taken in a trial of Ad26.COV2.S vaccine versus placebo. The CDR3 protein is CASSKQGNYGYTF. The CDR3 DNA is TGTGCCAGCAGCAAACAGGGGAACTATGGCTACACCTTC.